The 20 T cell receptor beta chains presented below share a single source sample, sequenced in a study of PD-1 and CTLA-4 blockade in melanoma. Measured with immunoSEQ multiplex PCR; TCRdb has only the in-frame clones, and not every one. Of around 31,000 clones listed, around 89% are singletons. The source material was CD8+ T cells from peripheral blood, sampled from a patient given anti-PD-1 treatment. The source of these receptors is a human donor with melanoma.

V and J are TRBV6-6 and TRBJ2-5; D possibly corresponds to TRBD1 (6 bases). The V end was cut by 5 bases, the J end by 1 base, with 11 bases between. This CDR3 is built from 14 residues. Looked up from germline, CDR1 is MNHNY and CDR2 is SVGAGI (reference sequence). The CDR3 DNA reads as TGTGCCAGCAGTGCAACAGGGATCCAAGAGACCCAGTACTTC. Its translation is CASSATGIQETQYF.

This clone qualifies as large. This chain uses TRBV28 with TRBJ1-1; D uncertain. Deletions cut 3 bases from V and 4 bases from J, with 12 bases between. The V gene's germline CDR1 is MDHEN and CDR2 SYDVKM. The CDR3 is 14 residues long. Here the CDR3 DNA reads TGTGCCAGCAGTTTTGCCGTGTATGGCACTGAAGCTTTCTTT. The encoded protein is CASSFAVYGTEAFF.

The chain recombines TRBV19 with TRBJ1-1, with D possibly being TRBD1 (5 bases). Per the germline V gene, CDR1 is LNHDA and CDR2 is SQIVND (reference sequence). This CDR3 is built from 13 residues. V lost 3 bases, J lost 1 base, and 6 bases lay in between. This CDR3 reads CASSIDRNTEAFF. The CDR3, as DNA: TGTGCCAGTAGTATCGACAGGAACACTGAAGCTTTCTTT.

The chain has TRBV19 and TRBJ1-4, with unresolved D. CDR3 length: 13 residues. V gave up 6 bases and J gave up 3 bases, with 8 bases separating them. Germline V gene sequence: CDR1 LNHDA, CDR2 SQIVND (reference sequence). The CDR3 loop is CASRPASNEKLFF. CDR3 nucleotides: TGTGCCAGTAGACCAGCATCTAATGAAAAACTGTTTTTT.

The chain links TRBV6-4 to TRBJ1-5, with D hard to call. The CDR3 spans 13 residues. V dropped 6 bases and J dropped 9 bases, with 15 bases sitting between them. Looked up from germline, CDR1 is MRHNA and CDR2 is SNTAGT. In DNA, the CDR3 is TGTGCCAGCAGCGCGGATGCCAATGGGCCCCAGCATTTT. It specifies CASSADANGPQHF.

The CDR3 nucleotides are TGTGCCAGCAGCGAATTCCCTTGGGACTACGACACCGGGGAGCTGTTTTTT. It translates to CASSEFPWDYDTGELFF. The rearrangement joins TRBV11-2 to TRBJ2-2; 7 nucleotides line up with TRBD2. The CDR3 consists of 17 residues. Germline CDR1 and CDR2: SGHAT and FQNNGV. J lost 3 bases, V lost 5 bases, and 12 bases had no gene match.

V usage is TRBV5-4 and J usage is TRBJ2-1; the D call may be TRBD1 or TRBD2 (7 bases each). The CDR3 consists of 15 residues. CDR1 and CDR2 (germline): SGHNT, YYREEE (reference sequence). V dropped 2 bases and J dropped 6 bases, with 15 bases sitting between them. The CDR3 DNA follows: TGTGCCAGCAGCTTCAGGGGGGGGGCGATCAATGAGCAGTTCTTC. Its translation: CASSFRGGAINEQFF.

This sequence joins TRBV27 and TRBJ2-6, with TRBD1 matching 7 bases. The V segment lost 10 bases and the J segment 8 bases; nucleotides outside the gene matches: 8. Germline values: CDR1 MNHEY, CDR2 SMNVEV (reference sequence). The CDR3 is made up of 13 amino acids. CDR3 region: CATTPTGSNVLTF. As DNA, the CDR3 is TGTGCCACAACCCCGACAGGGTCCAACGTCCTGACTTTC.

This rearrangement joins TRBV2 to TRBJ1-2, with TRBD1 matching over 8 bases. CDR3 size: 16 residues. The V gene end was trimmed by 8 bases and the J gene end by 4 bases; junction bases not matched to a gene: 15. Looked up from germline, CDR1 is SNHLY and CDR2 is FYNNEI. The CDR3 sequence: CASSPPGQVMGYGYTF. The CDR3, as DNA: TGTGCCAGCTCTCCACCGGGACAGGTCATGGGCTATGGCTACACCTTC.

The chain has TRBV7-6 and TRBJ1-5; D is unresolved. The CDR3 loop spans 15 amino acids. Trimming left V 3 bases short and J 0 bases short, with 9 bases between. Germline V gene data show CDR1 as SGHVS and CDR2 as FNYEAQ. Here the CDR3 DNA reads TGTGCCAGCAGCTTGTACAGCGATAGCAATCAGCCCCAGCATTTT. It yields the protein CASSLYSDSNQPQHF.

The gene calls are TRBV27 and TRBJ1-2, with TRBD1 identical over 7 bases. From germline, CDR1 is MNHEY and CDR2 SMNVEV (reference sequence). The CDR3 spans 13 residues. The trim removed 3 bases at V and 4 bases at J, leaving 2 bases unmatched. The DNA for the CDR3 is TGTGCCAGCAGTTTCGGGGACAGCTATGGCTACACCTTC. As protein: CASSFGDSYGYTF.

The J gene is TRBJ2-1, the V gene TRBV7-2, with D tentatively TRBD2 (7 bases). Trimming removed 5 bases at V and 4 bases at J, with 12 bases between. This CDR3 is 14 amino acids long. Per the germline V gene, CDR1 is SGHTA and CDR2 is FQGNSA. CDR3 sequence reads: CASSAGAGYNEQFF. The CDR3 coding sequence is TGTGCCAGCAGCGCGGGGGCGGGATACAATGAGCAGTTCTTC.

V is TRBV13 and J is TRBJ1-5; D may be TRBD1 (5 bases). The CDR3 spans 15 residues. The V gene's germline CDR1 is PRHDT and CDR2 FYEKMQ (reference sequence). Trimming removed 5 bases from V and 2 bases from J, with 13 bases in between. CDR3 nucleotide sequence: TGTGCCAGCAGCCTCGGGGGAGGGGGCAATCAGCCCCAGCATTTT. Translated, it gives CASSLGGGGNQPQHF.

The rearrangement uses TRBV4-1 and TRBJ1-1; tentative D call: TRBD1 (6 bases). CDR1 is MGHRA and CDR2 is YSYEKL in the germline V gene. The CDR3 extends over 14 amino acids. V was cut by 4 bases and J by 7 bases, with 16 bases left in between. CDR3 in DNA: TGCGCCAGCAGCCCTACGTGGGGGCTCGGTGAAGCTTTCTTT. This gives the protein CASSPTWGLGEAFF.

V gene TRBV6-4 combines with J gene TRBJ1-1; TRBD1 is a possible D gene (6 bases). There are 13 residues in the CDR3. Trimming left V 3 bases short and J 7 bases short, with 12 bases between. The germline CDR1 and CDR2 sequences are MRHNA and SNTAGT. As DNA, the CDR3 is TGTGCCAGCAGTGAAGGGGGGTTCGGTGAAGCTTTCTTT. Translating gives CASSEGGFGEAFF.

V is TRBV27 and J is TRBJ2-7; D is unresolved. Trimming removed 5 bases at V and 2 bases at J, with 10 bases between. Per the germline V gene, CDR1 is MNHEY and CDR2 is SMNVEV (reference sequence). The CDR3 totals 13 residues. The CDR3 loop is CASSPATAYEQYF. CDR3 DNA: TGTGCCAGCAGTCCCGCTACAGCCTACGAGCAGTACTTC.

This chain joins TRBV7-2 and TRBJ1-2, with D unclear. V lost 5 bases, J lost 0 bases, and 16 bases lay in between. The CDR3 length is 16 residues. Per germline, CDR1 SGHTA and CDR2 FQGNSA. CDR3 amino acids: CASSPYRTDANYGYTF. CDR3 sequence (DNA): TGTGCCAGCAGCCCTTACCGGACGGATGCTAACTATGGCTACACCTTC. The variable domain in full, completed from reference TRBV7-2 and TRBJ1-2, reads GAGVSQSPSNKVTEKGKDVELRCDPISGHTALYWYRQSLGQGLEFLIYFQGNSAPDKSGLPSDRFSAERTGGSVSTLTIQRTQQEDSAVYLCASSPYRTDANYGYTFGSGTRLTVV.

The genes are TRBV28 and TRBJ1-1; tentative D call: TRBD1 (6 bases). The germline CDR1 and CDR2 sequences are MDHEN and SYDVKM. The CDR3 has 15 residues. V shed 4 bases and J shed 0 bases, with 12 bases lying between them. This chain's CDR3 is CASSSWGALNTEAFF. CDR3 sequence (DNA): TGTGCCAGCAGTTCATGGGGGGCCCTGAACACTGAAGCTTTCTTT.

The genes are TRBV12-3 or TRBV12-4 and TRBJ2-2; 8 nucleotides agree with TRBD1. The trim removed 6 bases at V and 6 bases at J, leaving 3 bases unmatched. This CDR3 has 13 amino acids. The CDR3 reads CASSLQGAGELFF. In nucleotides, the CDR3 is TGTGCCAGCAGCTTACAGGGGGCCGGGGAGCTGTTTTTT.

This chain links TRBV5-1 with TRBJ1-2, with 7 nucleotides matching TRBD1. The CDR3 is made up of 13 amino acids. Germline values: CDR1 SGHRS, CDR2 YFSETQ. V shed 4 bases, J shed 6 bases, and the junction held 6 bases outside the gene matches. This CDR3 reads CASSQDRDHGYTF. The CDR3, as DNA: TGCGCCAGCAGCCAAGACAGGGACCATGGCTACACCTTC.